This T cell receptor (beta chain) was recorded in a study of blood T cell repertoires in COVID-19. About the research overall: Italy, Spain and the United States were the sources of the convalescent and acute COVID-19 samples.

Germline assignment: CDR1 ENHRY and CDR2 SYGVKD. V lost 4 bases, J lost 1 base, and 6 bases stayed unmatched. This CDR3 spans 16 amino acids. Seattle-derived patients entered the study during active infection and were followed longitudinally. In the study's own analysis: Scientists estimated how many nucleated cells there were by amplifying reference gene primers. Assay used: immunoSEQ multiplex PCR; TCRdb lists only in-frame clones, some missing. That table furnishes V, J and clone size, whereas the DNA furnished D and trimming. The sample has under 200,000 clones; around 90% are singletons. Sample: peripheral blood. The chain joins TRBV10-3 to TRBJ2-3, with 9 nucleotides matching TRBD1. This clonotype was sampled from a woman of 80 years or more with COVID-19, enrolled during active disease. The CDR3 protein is CAISAEQGARTDTQYF. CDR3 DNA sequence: TGTGCCATCAGTGCCGAACAGGGGGCTCGCACAGATACGCAGTATTTT.